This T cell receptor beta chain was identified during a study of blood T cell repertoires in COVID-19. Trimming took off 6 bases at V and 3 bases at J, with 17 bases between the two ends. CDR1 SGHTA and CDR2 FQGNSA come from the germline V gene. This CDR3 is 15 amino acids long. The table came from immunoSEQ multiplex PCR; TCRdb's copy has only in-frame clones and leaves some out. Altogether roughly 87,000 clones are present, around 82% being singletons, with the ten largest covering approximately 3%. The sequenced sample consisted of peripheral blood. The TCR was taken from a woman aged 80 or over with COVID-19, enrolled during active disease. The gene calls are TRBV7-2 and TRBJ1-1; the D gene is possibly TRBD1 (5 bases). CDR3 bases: TGTGCCAGCAGGCGCCAGGGAGGGCTGGACACTGAAGCTTTCTTT. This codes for CASRRQGGLDTEAFF.